A single sample gave rise to the 32 T cell receptor beta chains below, sequenced in a study of T-cell memory formation after mild COVID-19. TCRdb fed the 5' RACE reads into MiXCR, producing one record per CDR3 protein. This table has approximately 350,000 distinct CDR3 sequences, 13% to 15% appearing once. The sequencing input was PBMCs or a T cell subset sorted from them (not recorded which). The source of these receptors is a man in his late teens or twenties who had mild COVID-19 (a few samples of this study predate the infection). Cell type and time point are not known.

In this sample, this clonotype turned up a few times. V usage is TRBV20-1 and J usage is TRBJ2-5; perhaps TRBD2 as D (7 bases). This CDR3 comprises 15 residues. V lost 5 bases to trimming and J lost 6 bases, with 22 bases between them. CDR1 and CDR2 from the germline V gene are DFQATT and SNEGSKA (reference sequence). The CDR3 loop is CSAYIGGPAYKTQYF. Here the CDR3 DNA reads TGCAGTGCTTACATCGGGGGGCCAGCTTATAAGACCCAGTACTTC.

The sample holds a few counts of this clonotype. The V and J genes are TRBV10-1 and TRBJ2-7; D is unclear. Germline CDR1 reads WNHNN; CDR2 reads SYGVQD (reference sequence). The length of the CDR3 is 13 residues. V was trimmed by 2 bases and J by 3 bases, leaving 8 bases between them. The CDR3 nucleotides are TGCGCCAGCAGTGAGAAGTTATTCTACGAGCAGTACTTC. Translated, it gives CASSEKLFYEQYF.

The rearrangement links TRBV12-3 or TRBV12-4 to TRBJ1-6; 8 bases fit TRBD1. The CDR3 extends over 15 amino acids. The ends lost 4 bases at V and 10 bases at J; junction bases unmatched: 9. This CDR3 is CASSSQQGAQSPLHF. CDR3 bases: TGTGCCAGCAGTTCCCAGCAGGGGGCACAATCACCCCTCCACTTT.

The chain is built from TRBV6-5 and TRBJ1-6; D gene ambiguous. The CDR3 loop spans 16 amino acids. Trimming cost V 5 bases and J 4 bases, with 15 bases left between them. CDR1 and CDR2 (germline): MNHEY, SVGAGI. The CDR3 bases are TGTGCCAGCAGTATAGCGGGCACAATTTATAATTCACCCCTCCACTTT. It codes for CASSIAGTIYNSPLHF.

This clonotype was observed a few times. The chain is built from TRBV29-1 and TRBJ1-2, with D unresolved. The V end was cut by 7 bases, the J end by 0 bases, with 15 bases between. The CDR3 is 14 amino acids. Germline CDR1 reads SQVTM; CDR2 reads ANQGSEA. The CDR3 DNA reads TGCAGCGCCCAACAGCTGCTTTCTAACTATGGCTACACCTTC. Protein product: CSAQQLLSNYGYTF. Using reference TRBV29-1 and TRBJ1-2 for the parts outside the CDR3, the full variable domain is SAVISQKPSRDICQRGTSLTIQCQVDSQVTMMFWYRQQPGQSLTLIATANQGSEATYESGFVIDKFPISRPNLTFSTLTVSNMSPEDSSIYLCSAQQLLSNYGYTFGSGTRLTVV.

This clonotype was counted ten times or more. The J gene is TRBJ1-5, the V gene TRBV7-2; no clear D gene. The ends were cut back, 2 bases at V and 7 bases at J, with 9 bases in the middle. In germline, CDR1 is SGHTA, CDR2 FQGNSA. The CDR3 is made up of 13 amino acids. In DNA form, the CDR3 reads TGTGCCAGCAGCTTAAAGGGTGGACAGCCCCAGCATTTT. Protein sequence: CASSLKGGQPQHF.

The genes are TRBV5-5 and TRBJ2-5, with TRBD1 matching over 9 bases. Germline CDR1 and CDR2: SGHKS and YYEKEE (reference sequence). There are 16 residues in the CDR3. V trimming: 0 bases; J trimming: 5 bases; junction bases outside the gene matches: 8. The chain's CDR3 is CASSLAPQGASETQYF. The CDR3 region has the DNA TGTGCCAGCAGCTTGGCCCCACAGGGGGCATCTGAGACCCAGTACTTC. Full variable domain (rest looked up from reference TRBV5-5 and TRBJ2-5): DAGVTQSPTHLIKTRGQQVTLRCSPISGHKSVSWYQQVLGQGPQFIFQYYEKEERGRGNFPDRFSARQFPNYSSELNVNALLLGDSALYLCASSLAPQGASETQYFGPGTRLLVL.

This chain connects TRBV2 to TRBJ1-6; D unclear. Between the trimmed V and J ends, which lost 3 bases and 5 bases, there was a span of 11 bases. The CDR3 spans 15 residues. Per germline, CDR1 SNHLY and CDR2 FYNNEI. CDR3 bases: TGTGCCAGCAGTGATGGAAGGCCCCATAATTCACCCCTCCACTTT. It translates to CASSDGRPHNSPLHF.

This clonotype was seen more than once but under ten times. This rearrangement joins TRBV7-8 to TRBJ2-7, with D perhaps TRBD2 (6 bases). The CDR3 runs 12 residues. Trimming removed 5 bases at V and 5 bases at J, with 10 bases between. The germline gives CDR1 SGHVS, CDR2 FQNEAQ. The CDR3 loop is CASSPTGDEQYV. Here the CDR3 DNA reads TGTGCCAGCAGCCCGACGGGGGACGAGCAGTACGTC.

The CDR3 reads CAISGREGAATEAFF. CDR3 nucleotides: TGTGCCATCAGTGGCCGGGAGGGGGCTGCCACTGAAGCTTTCTTT. The V call is TRBV10-3, the J call TRBJ1-1; 7 bases map to TRBD1. V lost 4 bases, J lost 4 bases, and 9 bases stayed unmatched. Germline assignment: CDR1 ENHRY and CDR2 SYGVKD. The CDR3 loop spans 15 amino acids.

CDR3 nucleotide sequence: TGTGCCAGCAGCACACCGGGACAGGGGGCGCAAGGCTACACCTTC. Translated, it gives CASSTPGQGAQGYTF. The chain recombines TRBV11-2 with TRBJ1-2; 12 bases fit TRBD1. Germline V gene lookup returns CDR1 SGHAT and CDR2 FQNNGV. The V and J ends lost 5 bases and 8 bases, in that order; junction bases with no gene match: 9. This CDR3 has 15 residues.

The chain carries TRBV6-5 and TRBJ2-2, with D possibly being TRBD2 (7 bases). V gave up 6 bases and J gave up 4 bases, with 18 bases separating them. Germline values: CDR1 MNHEY, CDR2 SVGAGI. There are 16 residues in the CDR3. CDR3 sequence: CASRPPGGGGTGELFF. The CDR3 DNA is TGTGCCAGCAGGCCTCCCGGCGGGGGCGGCACCGGGGAGCTGTTTTTT.

V usage is TRBV5-3 and J usage is TRBJ1-1, with D hard to call. TRBV5-3 is an open reading frame, and its role is uncertain. The CDR3 extends over 10 amino acids. The V and J ends lost 5 bases and 7 bases respectively, with 6 bases between them. The CDR3: CARRPNEAFF. CDR3 coding DNA: TGTGCCAGAAGACCTAATGAAGCTTTCTTT.

This clonotype was recorded at least ten times. The chain joins TRBV24-1 to TRBJ1-2; a possible D gene is TRBD1 (5 bases). The V and J ends lost 3 bases and 8 bases respectively, with 12 bases between them. The CDR3 sequence is 13 residues long. Germline CDR1 is KGHDR and CDR2 is SFDVKD. The DNA for the CDR3 is TGTGCCACCAGTGATCGGCAGGGACTGGGCTACACCTTC. This gives the protein CATSDRQGLGYTF.

Written as DNA, the CDR3 is TGCAGTGCTAGTCGGGGCAGGGTGGGGACCGGGGAGCTGTTTTTT. Translation: CSASRGRVGTGELFF. V is TRBV20-1 and J is TRBJ2-2; D is possibly TRBD1 or TRBD2 (5 bases each). The ends were cut back, 3 bases at V and 5 bases at J, with 16 bases in the middle. This CDR3 spans 15 amino acids. Germline V gives CDR1 DFQATT, CDR2 SNEGSKA (reference sequence).

This clonotype appeared many times. The chain is built from TRBV2 and TRBJ1-1; 8 nucleotides line up with TRBD1. The J segment lost 1 base and the V segment lost 6 bases, leaving 1 base of the junction unmatched. CDR3 length: 13 residues. CDR1 is SNHLY and CDR2 is FYNNEI in the germline V gene. The CDR3 protein is CASSGQGNTEAFF. CDR3 in DNA: TGTGCCAGCAGCGGACAGGGGAACACTGAAGCTTTCTTT. Drawing the rest from reference TRBV2 and TRBJ1-1, the complete variable domain is EPEVTQTPSHQVTQMGQEVILRCVPISNHLYFYWYRQILGQKVEFLVSFYNNEISEKSEIFDDQFSVERPDGSNFTLKIRSTKLEDSAMYFCASSGQGNTEAFFGQGTRLTVV.

The rearrangement joins TRBV7-2 to TRBJ2-5, with D perhaps TRBD1 or TRBD2 (5 bases each). Looked up from germline, CDR1 is SGHTA and CDR2 is FQGNSA. V shed 5 bases and J shed 5 bases, with 21 bases lying between them. The CDR3 loop spans 16 amino acids. This CDR3 is CASSQGAVGVGETQYF. CDR3 coding DNA: TGTGCCAGCAGCCAAGGGGCGGTGGGGGTCGGGGAGACCCAGTACTTC.

The table lists this clonotype with many counts. In DNA, the CDR3 is TGCGCCAGCAGCGCCAGGGTCAGTTCACCCCTCCACTTT. Its translation: CASSARVSSPLHF. The chain carries TRBV5-1 and TRBJ1-6; D is perhaps TRBD1 (5 bases). Germline V lookup: CDR1 SGHRS, CDR2 YFSETQ. Trimming stripped 4 bases from V and 9 bases from J, with 11 bases between. The CDR3 sequence is 13 residues long.

This clonotype has more than one count but fewer than ten. The chain employs TRBV5-1 and TRBJ1-1; D unresolved. The V end was cut by 7 bases, the J end by 1 base, with 11 bases between. Germline CDR1 SGHRS, CDR2 YFSETQ. The CDR3 spans 13 residues. CDR3 sequence reads: CASAVEPNTEAFF. The CDR3 bases are TGCGCCAGCGCAGTCGAGCCGAACACTGAAGCTTTCTTT. Full variable domain (rest looked up from reference TRBV5-1 and TRBJ1-1): KAGVTQTPRYLIKTRGQQVTLSCSPISGHRSVSWYQQTPGQGLQFLFEYFSETQRNKGNFPGRFSGRQFSNSRSEMNVSTLELGDSALYLCASAVEPNTEAFFGQGTRLTVV.

This clonotype was found many times. J is TRBJ1-5 and V is TRBV18, with a tentative D call TRBD1 (5 bases). CDR1 KGHSH and CDR2 LQKENI come from the germline V gene. V was cut by 2 bases and J by 6 bases, with 11 bases left in between. CDR3 size: 14 residues. CDR3 in DNA: TGTGCCAGCTCACCAGAGGCAGGGAGTCAGCCCCAGCATTTT. It encodes CASSPEAGSQPQHF.

This clonotype was seen repeatedly, ten times or more. The CDR3 region is CASGSSNGRRQYEQYF. CDR3 DNA: TGTGCTAGTGGTTCATCCAACGGACGAAGACAGTACGAGCAGTACTTC. This rearrangement joins TRBV12-5 to TRBJ2-7, with TRBD1 as a possible D gene (5 bases). Trimming pared 4 bases from V and 4 bases from J, leaving 20 bases between. The CDR3 has 16 residues. Germline V lookup: CDR1 LGHNT, CDR2 FRNRAP.

Only a few counts were recorded for this clonotype. The V call is TRBV12-5, the J call TRBJ1-2; 10 nucleotides match TRBD1. This CDR3 has 16 amino acids. The trim removed 6 bases at V and 1 base at J, leaving 8 bases unmatched. The germline V gene encodes CDR1 LGHNT and CDR2 FRNRAP. CDR3: CASGGTGASGNYGYTF. CDR3 DNA: TGTGCTAGTGGAGGGACAGGGGCTTCGGGTAACTATGGCTACACCTTC.

The gene calls are TRBV6-5 and TRBJ1-6, with D tentatively TRBD1 (5 bases). Germline V gene data show CDR1 as MNHEY and CDR2 as SVGAGI. The CDR3 runs 17 residues. The germline V and J ends were trimmed by 0 bases and 6 bases, with 15 bases remaining between them. CDR3: CASSYSKWAGSNSPLHF. The CDR3 coding sequence is TGTGCCAGCAGTTACTCGAAGTGGGCAGGGAGTAATTCACCCCTCCACTTT.

The table lists this clonotype with many counts. V and J are TRBV12-3 or TRBV12-4 and TRBJ2-1, with 9 bases fitting TRBD1. CDR3 size: 16 residues. Trimming cost V 6 bases and J 0 bases; bases outside gene matches: 6. In DNA, the CDR3 is TGTGCCAGCAGAACCGGGACAGGGAGCTCCTACAATGAGCAGTTCTTC. Amino acid sequence: CASRTGTGSSYNEQFF.

This clonotype appeared many times. The genes are TRBV7-2 and TRBJ2-1; D is undetermined. Trimming cost V 3 bases and J 2 bases, with 8 bases left between them. The V gene's germline CDR1 is SGHTA and CDR2 FQGNSA. The CDR3 sequence is 14 residues long. The CDR3 loop reads CASSFNSAYNEQFF. The CDR3 bases are TGTGCCAGCAGCTTTAACTCAGCCTACAATGAGCAGTTCTTC.

The chain links TRBV5-6 to TRBJ1-4; unclear D gene. CDR3 length: 12 residues. Germline V lookup: CDR1 SGHDT, CDR2 YYEEEE. Trimming pared 2 bases from V and 6 bases from J, leaving 5 bases between. As DNA, the CDR3 is TGTGCCAGCAGCTTACACCATGAAAAACTGTTTTTT. Amino acid sequence: CASSLHHEKLFF.

The chain links TRBV5-1 to TRBJ1-6, with D tentatively TRBD1 (5 bases). V was cut by 0 bases and J by 7 bases, with 11 bases left in between. The CDR3 length is 15 residues. Germline values: CDR1 SGHRS, CDR2 YFSETQ. CDR3 in DNA: TGCGCCAGCAGCTTGGAACCGGGGGGGAATTCACCCCTCCACTTT. As protein: CASSLEPGGNSPLHF.

The chain employs TRBV5-1 and TRBJ2-5; D may be TRBD1 or TRBD2 (7 bases each). V lost 4 bases to trimming and J lost 3 bases, with 19 bases between them. The germline V gene has CDR1 SGHRS and CDR2 YFSETQ. The CDR3 has 16 amino acids. The DNA of the CDR3 is TGCGCCAGCAGCGGTGGGACAGCAGGACTAGAAGAGACCCAGTACTTC. Protein product: CASSGGTAGLEETQYF.

This clonotype was seen repeatedly, ten times or more. The chain is built from TRBV6-5 and TRBJ1-4; the match to TRBD1 covers 8 bases. This CDR3 is built from 14 residues. The J segment lost 1 base and the V segment lost 7 bases, leaving 2 bases of the junction unmatched. Germline lookup yields CDR1 MNHEY and CDR2 SVGAGI. The CDR3 nucleotides read TGTGCCAGCAAAGGGACAGGAACTAATGAAAAACTGTTTTTT. This gives the protein CASKGTGTNEKLFF.

This clonotype appeared a few times. V and J are TRBV10-3 and TRBJ1-2; 12 bases are shared with TRBD1. CDR1 and CDR2 (germline): ENHRY, SYGVKD. The CDR3 loop spans 15 amino acids. The V gene end was trimmed by 0 bases and the J gene end by 8 bases; junction bases not matched to a gene: 4. CDR3 protein: CAISESGTGGRGYTF. The CDR3 region has the DNA TGTGCCATCAGTGAGTCCGGGACAGGGGGCCGAGGCTACACCTTC.

J is TRBJ1-4 and V is TRBV7-2; D unclear. V was pared by 3 bases and J by 8 bases, with 13 bases between. Germline loops: CDR1 SGHTA, CDR2 FQGNSA. This CDR3 spans 14 amino acids. CDR3: CASSFSGSGEKLFF. In DNA, the CDR3 is TGTGCCAGCAGCTTTTCGGGTAGTGGCGAAAAACTGTTTTTT.

This clonotype came up a few times. As DNA, the CDR3 is TGCGCCAGCAGCCACAAAACCCCCGGGACAGAGAAGAGGACAGATACGCAGTATTTT. It yields the protein CASSHKTPGTEKRTDTQYF. The chain has TRBV4-1 and TRBJ2-3, with 7 positions matching TRBD1. The junction had 18 bases not matched to a gene; V was cut back by 3 bases and J by 3 bases. The CDR3 totals 19 residues. In germline, CDR1 is MGHRA, CDR2 YSYEKL.